Below, one TCR beta chain is given with its context. Its antigen is not identified. The data were obtained in a study of Ad26.COV2.S vaccination and SARS-CoV-2 variants. Study-level information: Administration of Ad26.COV2.S was intramuscular, either once or twice 56 days apart.

Assay: immunoSEQ multiplex PCR; the TCRdb copy retains only in-frame clones and omits some. The sample records about 460,000 clones, 80% to 90% being singletons. General study findings and limits: The authors reported substantial breadth in spike-specific CD8+ and CD4+ T cell responses after vaccination. Measurement of non-spike TCR breadth gave similar results in vaccine and placebo recipients. The TCR breadth and depth analyses may have produced an underestimate of total T cell responses.

As for treatment: around 19 received Ad26.COV2.S at low or high dose, single or two shots; five or six received placebo; per-sample allocation not given. Collection of the samples took place on day 63 after the first injection of vaccine or placebo. In germline, CDR1 is SGHTA, CDR2 FQGNSA. The CDR3 contains 15 residues. The ends lost 5 bases at V and 5 bases at J; junction bases unmatched: 10. This receptor was identified in a person between 18 and 59 years old who received the Ad26.COV2.S COVID-19 vaccine or a placebo. This chain connects TRBV7-2 to TRBJ2-3, with 7 bases aligning to TRBD2. The sequencing used peripheral blood, collected in a trial of Ad26.COV2.S vaccine versus placebo. CDR3 sequence reads: CASSPAQWGGDTQYF. The CDR3 coding sequence is TGTGCCAGCAGCCCAGCCCAATGGGGGGGAGATACGCAGTATTTT.